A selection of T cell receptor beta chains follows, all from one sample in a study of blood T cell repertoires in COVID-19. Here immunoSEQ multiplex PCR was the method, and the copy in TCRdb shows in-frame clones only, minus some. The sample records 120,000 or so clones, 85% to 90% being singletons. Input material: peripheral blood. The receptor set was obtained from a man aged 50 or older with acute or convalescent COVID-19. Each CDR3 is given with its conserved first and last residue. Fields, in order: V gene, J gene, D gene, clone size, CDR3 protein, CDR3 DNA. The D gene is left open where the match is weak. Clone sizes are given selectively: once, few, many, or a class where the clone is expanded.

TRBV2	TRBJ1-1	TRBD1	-	CASRGQGTEAFF	TGTGCCAGCAGGGGACAGGGCACTGAAGCTTTCTTT
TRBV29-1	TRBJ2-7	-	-	CSVEIGELFGEQYF	TGCAGCGTTGAGATCGGGGAACTCTTTGGGGAGCAGTACTTC
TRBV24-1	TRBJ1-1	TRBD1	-	CATSFDRGTEAFF	TGTGCCACCAGCTTCGACAGGGGCACTGAAGCTTTCTTT
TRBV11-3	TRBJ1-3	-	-	CASSRDFSGNTIYF	TGTGCCAGCAGCAGGGACTTTTCTGGAAACACCATATATTTT
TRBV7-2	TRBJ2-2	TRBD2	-	CASSPAGGGLTGELFF	TGTGCCAGCAGCCCCGCCGGGGGGGGGCTCACCGGGGAGCTGTTTTTT
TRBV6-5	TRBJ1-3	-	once	CASSYEPYSGNTIYF	TGTGCCAGCAGTTACGAGCCGTACTCTGGAAACACCATATATTTT
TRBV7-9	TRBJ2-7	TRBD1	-	CASSFRDRGYEQYF	TGTGCCAGCAGCTTCCGGGACAGGGGGTACGAGCAGTACTTC
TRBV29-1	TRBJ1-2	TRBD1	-	CSVTSGTGRYGYTF	TGCAGCGTAACTTCCGGGACAGGGCGATATGGCTACACCTTC
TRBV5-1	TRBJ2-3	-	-	CASSSSDGGTDTQYF	TGCGCCAGCAGCTCGTCTGACGGGGGCACAGATACGCAGTATTTT
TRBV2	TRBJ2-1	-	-	CASTAGDRNEQFF	TGTGCCAGCACTGCAGGGGACCGCAATGAGCAGTTCTTC